This T cell receptor (beta chain) was retrieved from a study of blood T cell repertoires in COVID-19. Study details: Sample material is recorded as cDNA or gDNA derived from T cells, B-cell-depleted T cells, or PBMCs.

As handled by the study authors: Reference gene primers were amplified, and this amplification served to estimate nucleated cell counts. Data came from immunoSEQ multiplex PCR; TCRdb stores just in-frame clones and leaves some out. That table gives V, J and clone size, and the DNA gave D and trimming. The sample lists 150,000 to 200,000 clones; approximately 82% were seen once. CDR1 is MNHEY and CDR2 is SVGAGI in the germline V gene. This CDR3 has 13 residues. J was trimmed by 17 bases and V by 5 bases; bases with no gene match: 12. Sequencing input: peripheral blood. The gene calls are TRBV6-5 and TRBJ1-6; 7 bases are a match to TRBD1. This clonotype originated in a woman aged 80 or over with acute or convalescent COVID-19. The CDR3 DNA reads TGTGCCAGCAGTCCGCAGGGACAGACCCTCTTCCACTTT. It is translated as CASSPQGQTLFHF.